A single TCR beta chain is shown here with its context. The antigen is unknown. This sample was included in a study of T cell responses to AZD1222 COVID-19 vaccine. Study-wide background: Second-dose schedules of about 4 or about 12 weeks were combined.

Study-wide points: Vaccine-associated CD4 TCRs ranged over spike, dominating at 160-218 and 743-854. Spike-specific TCR depth and breadth grew after two AZD1222 doses.

CDR3 length: 14 amino acids. V shed 4 bases and J shed 8 bases, with 17 bases lying between them. Germline CDR1 SGHRS, CDR2 YFSETQ. Clones were sequenced by immunoSEQ multiplex PCR, and TCRdb holds only the in-frame ones, with some missing. The table lists 200,000 or so clones, almost 95% of them singletons. Sequenced material: peripheral blood, taken on day 0 of AZD1222 vaccination. This TCR was recovered from an adult in good health. This chain joins TRBV5-1 and TRBJ2-3; no clear D gene. CDR3 protein: CASSPPGTSLTQYF. The CDR3 coding sequence is TGCGCCAGCAGCCCCCCAGGCACTTCTCTTACGCAGTATTTT.